The 19 T cell receptor beta chains below were found in one sample sequenced in a study of cytomegalovirus exposure and HLA in healthy donors. The PCR contained 60 Vbeta and 13 Jbeta primers. TCRdb's copy holds only in-frame clones and misses some; the assay was immunoSEQ multiplex PCR. The sample has some 75,000 clones; the top ten hold 4.5% to 5%. Sequenced: PBMCs. All receptors derive from a man aged 35 to 55 in good health and CMV-seronegative.

V is TRBV30 and J is TRBJ2-6; 9 nucleotides agree with TRBD1. V shed 3 bases and J 4 bases; nucleotides not matched to a gene: 7. The CDR3 is 16 residues long. In germline, CDR1 is GTSNPN, CDR2 SVGIG (reference sequence). The CDR3 coding sequence is TGTGCCTGGAGCCCGGGACAGGGATCCGGGGCCAACGTCCTGACTTTC. Encoded protein: CAWSPGQGSGANVLTF.

For the CDR3, the DNA is TGCGCCAGCAGCTTGGACAGGGGGAGAAACGACGAGCAGTACTTC. Its protein product is CASSLDRGRNDEQYF. V gene TRBV5-1 combines with J gene TRBJ2-5; TRBD1 matches at 8 bases. The J call may be faulty, since TRBJ2-7 better matches the DNA end. Germline CDR1 SGHRS, CDR2 YFSETQ. This CDR3 contains 15 residues.

This chain links TRBV7-9 with TRBJ2-7; D unclear. Germline V gene data show CDR1 as SEHNR and CDR2 as FQNEAQ (reference sequence). The CDR3 extends over 13 amino acids. Trimming pared 0 bases from V and 6 bases from J, leaving 9 bases between. CDR3 residues: CASSLASSVEQYF. The DNA of the CDR3 is TGTGCCAGCAGCTTAGCGTCCTCCGTCGAGCAGTACTTC. Together with reference TRBV7-9 and TRBJ2-7, the CDR3 gives the full variable domain: DTGVSQNPRHKITKRGQNVTFRCDPISEHNRLYWYRQTLGQGPEFLTYFQNEAQLEKSRLLSDRFSAERPKGSFSTLEIQRTEQGDSAMYLCASSLASSVEQYFGPGTRLTVT.

J is TRBJ2-2 and V is TRBV4-3; tentative D call: TRBD2 (6 bases). V lost 3 bases, J lost 5 bases, and 10 bases lay in between. The CDR3 consists of 14 residues. CDR1 and CDR2 from the germline V gene are LGHNA and YSLEER. The CDR3 coding sequence is TGCGCCAGCAGCCATGGGGCGGGGACCGGGGAGCTGTTTTTT. This translates into CASSHGAGTGELFF.

The CDR3 reads CASSPGPREFSNQPQHF. The CDR3 coding sequence is TGTGCCAGCAGCCCGGGACCTCGGGAGTTCAGCAATCAGCCCCAGCATTTT. V and J are TRBV5-4 and TRBJ1-5; D perhaps matches TRBD1 (5 bases). The V end lost 4 bases, the J end lost 1 base, and 18 bases lay between the germline ends. This CDR3 contains 17 residues. Germline-derived CDR1 and CDR2 are SGHNT and YYREEE (reference sequence).

The chain combines TRBV6-4 with TRBJ1-2, with TRBD1 identical over 9 bases. Trimming removed 0 bases from V and 7 bases from J; junction bases left unmatched: 3. Germline CDR1 and CDR2: MRHNA and SNTAGT. The CDR3 has 14 residues. Written as DNA, the CDR3 is TGTGCCAGCAGTGACTCCGGGACAGGGTTTGGCTACACCTTC. Its protein is CASSDSGTGFGYTF.

The chain recombines TRBV7-2 with TRBJ1-5; TRBD1 matches 7 bases. V lost 6 bases, J lost 6 bases, and 11 bases stayed unmatched. This CDR3 has 15 residues. Per the germline V gene, CDR1 is SGHTA and CDR2 is FQGNSA. The CDR3 DNA reads TGTGCCAGCAGTCTTACGACAGGGCTCTGTCAGCCCCAGCATTTT. Translation: CASSLTTGLCQPQHF. Variable domain in full (rest from reference TRBV7-2 and TRBJ1-5): GAGVSQSPSNKVTEKGKDVELRCDPISGHTALYWYRQSLGQGLEFLIYFQGNSAPDKSGLPSDRFSAERTGGSVSTLTIQRTQQEDSAVYLCASSLTTGLCQPQHFGDGTRLSIL.

The CDR3 loop is CASSLGLGSTDTQYF. In DNA, the CDR3 is TGTGCCAGCAGCTTAGGTCTCGGGAGCACAGATACGCAGTATTTT. The chain recombines TRBV11-3 with TRBJ2-3; D is uncertain. This CDR3 comprises 15 residues. V shed 1 base and J shed 0 bases, with 8 bases lying between them. Germline loops: CDR1 SGHNT, CDR2 YENEEA.

The chain links TRBV5-1 to TRBJ1-2, with a weak D call TRBD1 (6 bases). The V end lost 0 bases, the J end lost 6 bases, and 6 bases lay between the germline ends. Looked up from germline, CDR1 is SGHRS and CDR2 is YFSETQ. The CDR3 covers 12 residues. CDR3 sequence reads: CASSLDRDGYTF. CDR3 nucleotide sequence: TGCGCCAGCAGCTTGGACAGGGATGGCTACACCTTC.

As to this clone: Other DNA sequences in this sample translate to the same CDR3. The V call is TRBV10-1, the J call TRBJ2-2, with D hard to call. The CDR3 consists of 15 residues. In germline, CDR1 is WNHNN, CDR2 SYGVQD (reference sequence). V lost 0 bases and J lost 0, with 5 bases in between. CDR3 sequence reads: CASSESTTNTGELFF. The CDR3 bases are TGCGCCAGCAGTGAGTCGACAACGAACACCGGGGAGCTGTTTTTT.

This chain links TRBV5-1 with TRBJ2-3; 7 bases are a match to TRBD2. V shed 0 bases and J 0 bases; nucleotides not matched to a gene: 4. The V gene's germline CDR1 is SGHRS and CDR2 YFSETQ. This CDR3 is 16 amino acids long. CDR3 coding DNA: TGCGCCAGCAGCTTGGCAGCGGGAATTAGCACAGATACGCAGTATTTT. Its protein product is CASSLAAGISTDTQYF. The full variable domain, its missing parts supplied by reference TRBV5-1 and TRBJ2-3, is KAGVTQTPRYLIKTRGQQVTLSCSPISGHRSVSWYQQTPGQGLQFLFEYFSETQRNKGNFPGRFSGRQFSNSRSEMNVSTLELGDSALYLCASSLAAGISTDTQYFGPGTRLTVL.

The V gene is TRBV4-3, the J gene TRBJ2-5; D perhaps matches TRBD1 (7 bases). The CDR3 consists of 15 residues. Trimming removed 1 base from V and 4 bases from J, with 13 bases in between. The germline V gene has CDR1 LGHNA and CDR2 YSLEER. The CDR3 is CASSQARGTAETQYF. The CDR3 region has the DNA TGCGCCAGCAGCCAAGCTCGCGGGACAGCAGAGACCCAGTACTTC.

The rearrangement links TRBV5-4 to TRBJ2-2; 14 bases are a match to TRBD2. The CDR3 is made up of 17 amino acids. V was pared by 1 base and J by 3 bases, with 2 bases of the junction left unmatched. Germline V gene sequence: CDR1 SGHNT, CDR2 YYREEE (reference sequence). The CDR3 spells CASSLRTSGGHTGELFF. In nucleotides, the CDR3 is TGTGCCAGCAGCTTGAGGACTAGCGGGGGGCACACCGGGGAGCTGTTTTTT.

The chain couples TRBV4-2 to TRBJ1-3, with D perhaps matching TRBD1 (5 bases). This CDR3 is built from 18 residues. Trimming pared 4 bases from V and 0 bases from J, leaving 19 bases between. From germline, CDR1 is LGHNA and CDR2 YNFKEQ. The CDR3: CASSPEGAGLDSGNTIYF. For the CDR3, the DNA is TGTGCCAGCAGCCCCGAAGGTGCGGGACTAGACTCTGGAAACACCATATATTTT.

The chain is built from TRBV25-1 and TRBJ2-7; D is unclear. Trimming removed 2 bases at V and 0 bases at J, with 11 bases between. Germline CDR1 and CDR2: MGHDK and SYGVNS. The CDR3 is 15 amino acids. The CDR3 sequence: CASSELYAASYEQYF. For the CDR3, the DNA is TGTGCCAGCAGTGAACTCTACGCTGCCTCCTACGAGCAGTACTTC.

The chain has TRBV11-2 and TRBJ2-7; 9 bases map to TRBD2. Per the germline V gene, CDR1 is SGHAT and CDR2 is FQNNGV. The CDR3 extends over 15 amino acids. Unmatched junction bases numbered 9, after V lost 5 bases and J lost 4 bases. In nucleotides, the CDR3 is TGTGCCAGCAGCAAAATTTCGGGACTAGCTTACGAGCAGTACTTC. As protein: CASSKISGLAYEQYF.

The chain has TRBV5-1 and TRBJ2-1; D is unclear. V lost 5 bases, J lost 4 bases, and 4 bases lay in between. Germline V lookup: CDR1 SGHRS, CDR2 YFSETQ. This CDR3 spans 11 amino acids. CDR3 residues: CASSRYNEQFF. The CDR3 DNA follows: TGCGCCAGCAGTCGGTACAATGAGCAGTTCTTC.

The V and J genes are TRBV18 and TRBJ1-2, with D hard to call. CDR1 is KGHSH, CDR2 LQKENI, per germline. The CDR3 totals 12 residues. Trimming removed 3 bases at V and 6 bases at J, with 8 bases between. In nucleotides, the CDR3 is TGTGCCAGCTCACCTAACGGGGATGGCTACACCTTC. Protein product: CASSPNGDGYTF.

This rearrangement joins TRBV7-9 to TRBJ2-1; 9 bases are shared with TRBD2. The CDR3 runs 15 residues. Germline V CDR1 and CDR2: SEHNR, FQNEAQ (reference sequence). Losses at the gene ends were 0 bases for V and 9 bases for J; bases not matched to a gene: 6. The CDR3: CASSLAAGGFAEQFF. CDR3 DNA sequence: TGTGCCAGCAGCTTAGCCGCGGGGGGGTTTGCTGAGCAGTTCTTC. The variable domain in full, with the rest retrieved from reference TRBV7-9 and TRBJ2-1, is DTGVSQNPRHKITKRGQNVTFRCDPISEHNRLYWYRQTLGQGPEFLTYFQNEAQLEKSRLLSDRFSAERPKGSFSTLEIQRTEQGDSAMYLCASSLAAGGFAEQFFGPGTRLTVL.